The rows below give T cell receptor beta chains drawn from one sample of a study of shared clonotypes between healthy human individuals. The protocol was immunoSEQ multiplex PCR, while the TCRdb copy is restricted to in-frame clones and leaves out a portion. Of 170,000 or so clones listed, roughly 70% are singletons. Sequencing used memory CD4+ T cells sorted from blood. These receptors were obtained from a man aged 25-45 years in good health. Each CDR3 is given with its conserved first and last residue. A D gene is named only where the DNA matches it firmly. Where a row states a size, it is once, few, many or the class of an expanded clone; other rows omit it.

D gene | clone size | J gene | V gene | CDR3 protein | CDR3 DNA
NA | NA | TRBJ1-5 | TRBV28 | CASILGGGEGNQPQHF | TGTGCCAGCATCCTTGGGGGGGGCGAGGGCAATCAGCCCCAGCATTTT
NA | once | TRBJ2-7 | TRBV18 | CASSPGSYEQYF | TGTGCCAGCTCACCTGGTAGCTACGAGCAGTACTTC
TRBD2 | once | TRBJ2-3 | TRBV7-2 | CASSSGLAGGPSTDTQYF | TGTGCCAGCAGCTCGGGACTAGCGGGAGGGCCCAGCACAGATACGCAGTATTTT
NA | NA | TRBJ2-7 | TRBV5-4 | CASSLGPLDSYEQYF | TGTGCCAGCAGCTTGGGGCCCTTGGACTCCTACGAGCAGTACTTC
TRBD2 | once | TRBJ2-1 | TRBV19 | CASSLTSGRANEQFF | TGTGCCAGTAGTTTAACTAGCGGGAGGGCCAATGAGCAGTTCTTC
NA | few | TRBJ2-2 | TRBV15 | CATSTRTGELFF | TGTGCCACCAGCACGCGTACCGGGGAGCTGTTTTTT
NA | NA | TRBJ2-5 | TRBV5-6 | CASSRHPGTSRETQYF | TGTGCCAGCAGCCGCCACCCCGGGACTTCTCGAGAGACCCAGTACTTC
TRBD1 | few | TRBJ1-5 | TRBV7-9 | CASSGGTVRSPQHF | TGTGCCAGCAGCGGGGGGACAGTTCGCTCTCCCCAGCATTTT
NA | NA | TRBJ2-1 | TRBV30 | CACPNRRASSYNEQFF | TGTGCCTGTCCTAACCGCCGGGCCAGCTCCTACAATGAGCAGTTCTTC
NA | NA | TRBJ1-1 | TRBV29-1 | CGLRGRKNTEAFF | TGCGGATTAAGAGGCAGGAAGAACACTGAAGCTTTCTTT